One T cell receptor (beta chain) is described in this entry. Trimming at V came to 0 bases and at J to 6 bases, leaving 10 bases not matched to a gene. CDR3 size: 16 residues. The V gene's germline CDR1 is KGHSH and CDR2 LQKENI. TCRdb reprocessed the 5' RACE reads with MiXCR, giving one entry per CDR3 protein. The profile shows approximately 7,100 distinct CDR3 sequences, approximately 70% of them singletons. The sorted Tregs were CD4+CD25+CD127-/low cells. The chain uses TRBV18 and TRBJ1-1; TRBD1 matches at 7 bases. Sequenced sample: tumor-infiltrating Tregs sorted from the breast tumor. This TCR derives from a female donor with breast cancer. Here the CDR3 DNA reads TGTGCCAGCTCACCACCGATAGGACAGGTGGCGGCTGAAGCTTTCTTT. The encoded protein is CASSPPIGQVAAEAFF.